These T cell receptor beta chains were read from a single sample in a study of chemoradiotherapy in HPV16-positive cancers. TCRdb's table, derived via immunoSEQ multiplex PCR, lists solely in-frame clones and lacks some. The sample yields thousands of clones, around 67% seen once. The sequencing used tumor tissue, collected from a patient who underwent chemoradiotherapy. The receptors come from a human donor with HPV-associated anogenital cancer. Each CDR3 is given with its conserved first and last residue. The D gene is left open where the match is weak. Clone size, where shown, is once, few, many, or a class for clones that have expanded.

clone size,J gene,V gene,D gene,CDR3 DNA,CDR3 protein
NA,TRBJ2-1,TRBV11-3,NA,TGTGCCAGCAGCTTAGGGACCGGACGGAGCTCCTACAATGAGCAGTTCTTC,CASSLGTGRSSYNEQFF
once,TRBJ1-2,TRBV28,TRBD1,TGTGCCAGCAGTACAACAGGGGCCCTATTGAACTATGGCTACACCTTC,CASSTTGALLNYGYTF
NA,TRBJ2-2,TRBV25-1,TRBD1,TGTGCCAGCACAGACCCGGGACAGACCACCGGGGAGCTGTTTTTT,CASTDPGQTTGELFF
NA,TRBJ2-7,TRBV19,TRBD1,TGTGCCACTGGGGTGACAGGGGACTCCTACGAGCAGTACTTC,CATGVTGDSYEQYF
medium-sized,TRBJ1-2,TRBV7-9,TRBD1,TGTGCCAGCACCGGGGGGCTACAGGGGATGAGGAGTGGCTACACCTTC,CASTGGLQGMRSGYTF
medium-sized,TRBJ2-7,TRBV29-1,NA,TGCAGCGTTGCCGCGGATCCTTACGAGGAGCAGTACTTC,CSVAADPYEEQYF
NA,TRBJ2-5,TRBV10-3,NA,TGTGCCATCACCGTTATGTCGTGGCACTGGGTCTCTTGGTACCAAGAGACCCAGTACTTC,CAITVMSWHWVSWYQETQYF
NA,TRBJ2-5,TRBV5-1,NA,TGCGCCAGCAGCACCGGGACAATCCAAGAGACCCAGTACTTC,CASSTGTIQETQYF
NA,TRBJ1-5,TRBV7-9,NA,TGTGCCAGCAGCGTCGGGACGGGTGGTCAGCCCCAGCATTTT,CASSVGTGGQPQHF
NA,TRBJ2-1,TRBV11-3,NA,TGTGCCAGCAGCTTAAAGGGGTACAATGAGCAGTTCTTC,CASSLKGYNEQFF
NA,TRBJ1-4,TRBV5-1,NA,TGCGCCAGCAGCTGGGGAGATGAAAAACTGTTTTTT,CASSWGDEKLFF
NA,TRBJ2-2,TRBV30,NA,TGTGCCTATAGGAGGGCCCAGAGTGTTGGGGAGCTGTTTTTT,CAYRRAQSVGELFF
NA,TRBJ2-2,TRBV6-5,TRBD2,TGTGCCAGCAGTTACTTGGCGGGGGGAGGCACCGGGGAGCTGTTTTTT,CASSYLAGGGTGELFF
few,TRBJ2-2,TRBV7-2,NA,TGTGCCAGCGGGAGTGGGCAGTTGAACACCGGGGAGCTGTTTTTT,CASGSGQLNTGELFF
NA,TRBJ2-3,TRBV30,NA,TGTGCCTGGAGTTTCAGCACAGATACGCAGTATTTT,CAWSFSTDTQYF
NA,TRBJ1-2,TRBV6-1,TRBD1,TGTGCCAGCAGTGATGGACAGGGGGCGCGTAAGGGCTACACCTTC,CASSDGQGARKGYTF
NA,TRBJ2-7,TRBV23-1,NA,TGCGCCAGCATTGGGGGAATTAGGGACTACGAGCAGTACTTC,CASIGGIRDYEQYF
NA,TRBJ2-3,TRBV28,TRBD1,TGTGCCAGCAGTACCGGGACAGGGGCCGGGGCAGATACGCAGTATTTT,CASSTGTGAGADTQYF
few,TRBJ2-7,TRBV5-1,NA,TGCGCCAGCAGCTTGGAGGCCGGTGGTCCCTACGAGCAGTACTTC,CASSLEAGGPYEQYF
few,TRBJ1-2,TRBV29-1,NA,TGCAGCGCCGGGCAGGGCGGTGGGGGCTACACCTTC,CSAGQGGGGYTF
NA,TRBJ1-3,TRBV27,NA,TGTGCCAGCAGTTCCCGTCGGGGAACCATATATTTT,CASSSRRGTIYF
NA,TRBJ1-2,TRBV27,NA,TGTGCCAGCAGTTCCGACATTAACTATGGCTACACCTTC,CASSSDINYGYTF
NA,TRBJ2-6,TRBV11-1,TRBD1,TGTGCCAGCAGCTTCCGACAGGGGGCTGGGGCCAACGTCCTGACTTTC,CASSFRQGAGANVLTF
NA,TRBJ2-6,TRBV5-4,NA,TGTGCCAGCAGCTTGGGGGCAGGGGTTGGGGCCAACGTCCTGACTTTC,CASSLGAGVGANVLTF
few,TRBJ2-2,TRBV7-6,TRBD1,TGTGCCAGCAGCCCGGGACAGGGATCGGGCGGGGAGCTGTTTTTT,CASSPGQGSGGELFF
few,TRBJ1-5,TRBV19,TRBD1,TGTGCCAGTAGTATCCCCGTGACAGGGGTTCAGCCCCAGCATTTT,CASSIPVTGVQPQHF
NA,TRBJ2-3,TRBV9,TRBD2,TGTGCCAGCAACCGACTAGCGGGGGCCCCGACCACAGATACGCAGTATTTT,CASNRLAGAPTTDTQYF
NA,TRBJ1-6,TRBV18,TRBD1,TGTGCCAGCTCAGCGATGACAGGGCGATCACCCCTCCACTTT,CASSAMTGRSPLHF
NA,TRBJ2-2,TRBV28,NA,TGTGCCAGCAGCATCCCGGGACCGATGAACACCGGGGAGCTGTTTTTT,CASSIPGPMNTGELFF
NA,TRBJ1-1,TRBV20-1,NA,TGCAGTGGGAGGGGGGATTCTGAAGCTTTCTTT,CSGRGDSEAFF
medium-sized,TRBJ2-4,TRBV5-6,TRBD1,TGTGCCAGCACCCTCGGACAGGGGTACGAAAACATTCAGTACTTC,CASTLGQGYENIQYF
NA,TRBJ1-3,TRBV7-8,NA,TGTGCCAGCAGCTTAGCGCACCGAGATGGAAACACCATATATTTT,CASSLAHRDGNTIYF
NA,TRBJ2-7,TRBV15,TRBD1,TGTGCCACCAGCCCTCACCGGGACAGGAACTACGAGCAGTACTTC,CATSPHRDRNYEQYF
NA,TRBJ2-1,TRBV5-1,TRBD1,TGCGCCAGCAGCTTCAGGACAGGGGGCAGTGAGCAGTTCTTC,CASSFRTGGSEQFF
NA,TRBJ2-2,TRBV10-2,TRBD2,TGCGCCAGCAGTGAGATAGCGGGGGGTCCGAACACCGGGGAGCTGTTTTTT,CASSEIAGGPNTGELFF
NA,TRBJ2-7,TRBV5-6,NA,TGTGCCAGCAGTCGCTCCTACGAGCAGTACTTC,CASSRSYEQYF
NA,TRBJ1-5,TRBV10-2,NA,TGCGCCAGCAGTGGACAGGAGTTTGTGGCCCAGCATTTT,CASSGQEFVAQHF
NA,TRBJ2-7,TRBV19,NA,TGTGCCAGTAGTACCAACAGGTACGAGCAGTACTTC,CASSTNRYEQYF
NA,TRBJ1-4,TRBV7-6,NA,TGTGCCAGCAGCGAGGGAGGGTGGGGTGAAAAACTGTTTTTT,CASSEGGWGEKLFF
NA,TRBJ2-7,TRBV6-1,TRBD1,TGTGCCAGCAGTGGCTACAGGGGGCCCGAGCAGTACTTC,CASSGYRGPEQYF
NA,TRBJ1-5,TRBV2,NA,TGTGCCAGCAGTGTCGTCAATCAGCCCCAGCATTTT,CASSVVNQPQHF
large,TRBJ1-5,TRBV7-9,NA,TGTGCCAGCAGCTTAGGAAGGTATAGCAATCAGCCCCAGCATTTT,CASSLGRYSNQPQHF
NA,TRBJ2-7,TRBV11-2,TRBD1,TGTGCCAGCAGCCGATCTACAGGGGAAGCCTACGAGCAGTACTTC,CASSRSTGEAYEQYF
few,TRBJ2-3,TRBV10-1,NA,TGCGCCAGCAGTGAGTCTAAGGGGGGGAGAAGCACAGATACGCAGTATTTT,CASSESKGGRSTDTQYF
NA,TRBJ2-1,TRBV18,TRBD2,TGTGCCAGCTCATCCTGGACTAGCGGGGGGACCTCCTACAATGAGCAGTTCTTC,CASSSWTSGGTSYNEQFF
NA,TRBJ2-5,TRBV9,NA,TGTGCCAGCAGCGTAGGATGGGGGGCGCGGGAGACCCAGTACTTC,CASSVGWGARETQYF
NA,TRBJ1-2,TRBV4-1,TRBD1,TGCGCCAGCAGCCCCCGCAGGGGGCCCTGGACAGGCTACACCTTC,CASSPRRGPWTGYTF
NA,TRBJ2-5,TRBV4-1,TRBD2,TGCGCCAGCAGCCAAGATTTAGGACTAGCGGGGGGCCAAGAGACCCAGTACTTC,CASSQDLGLAGGQETQYF
NA,TRBJ2-7,TRBV7-9,NA,TGTGCCAGCAGCTTAAATAGCGAGGCCTCCTACGAGCAGTACTTC,CASSLNSEASYEQYF
NA,TRBJ2-7,TRBV9,TRBD2,TGTGCCAGCAGCGGTCCTGGGAGGGGAGACGAGCAGTACTTC,CASSGPGRGDEQYF
NA,TRBJ2-5,TRBV29-1,NA,TGCAGCGTTGACGGCACAGGACGACCTAGGGCCCAGTACTTC,CSVDGTGRPRAQYF
NA,TRBJ2-3,TRBV9,TRBD1,TGTGCCAGCAGCGTAGGGTCAGGGACAGGGGGCGCAACAGATACGCAGTATTTT,CASSVGSGTGGATDTQYF
few,TRBJ2-1,TRBV29-1,TRBD1,TGCAGCGTCCCTGACGACAGGGTTAGTCTCTATGAGCAGTTCTTC,CSVPDDRVSLYEQFF
NA,TRBJ2-7,TRBV30,NA,TGTGCCTGGAGCCGACAGTACTACGAGCAGTACTTC,CAWSRQYYEQYF
NA,TRBJ1-6,TRBV5-6,NA,TGTGCCAGCAGCTTGGCAGGGTGGGATTCACCCCTCCACTTT,CASSLAGWDSPLHF